The 31 T cell receptor beta chains below come from one sample, sequenced in a study of T-cell memory formation after mild COVID-19. TCRdb recomputed calls from the 5' RACE reads with MiXCR, one row per CDR3 protein. This sample has about 250,000 distinct CDR3 sequences, with roughly 18% found just once. The specimen was PBMCs or a T cell subset sorted from them (not recorded which). These receptors originate from a man between 18 and 35 years old who had mild COVID-19 (a few samples of this study predate the infection). Cell type and time point are not known.

V and J are TRBV21-1 and TRBJ1-1; TRBD1 is the table's D call and was not checked against the DNA. TRBV21-1 constitutes a pseudogene. The CDR3 contains 13 residues. CDR3: CASSKRRTGEAFF. The CDR3, as DNA: TGTGCCAGCAGCAAAAGGAGGACAGGGGAAGCTTTCTTT.

This clonotype turned up a few times. V is TRBV7-9 and J is TRBJ2-7; D is perhaps TRBD1 (5 bases). Germline V gene data show CDR1 as SEHNR and CDR2 as FQNEAQ (reference sequence). The CDR3 spans 16 residues. Deletions cut 5 bases from V and 7 bases from J, with 24 bases between. Here the CDR3 reads CASSPSPRGLMGEQYF. The CDR3 DNA reads TGTGCCAGCAGCCCCTCTCCAAGGGGTCTTATGGGGGAGCAGTACTTC.

Only a few counts were recorded for this clonotype. This chain uses TRBV5-1 with TRBJ2-2, with D unclear. Trimming shortened V by 7 bases and J by 4 bases, and 20 bases separated the two germline ends. There are 16 residues in the CDR3. The germline V gene has CDR1 SGHRS and CDR2 YFSETQ. The CDR3 loop is CASQPQSWSGTGELFF. As DNA, the CDR3 is TGCGCCAGCCAGCCCCAATCGTGGTCCGGCACCGGGGAGCTGTTTTTT.

This clonotype was seen many times. The chain recombines TRBV7-2 with TRBJ2-3, with no clear D. The germline V and J ends were trimmed by 6 bases and 2 bases, with 6 bases remaining between them. In germline, CDR1 is SGHTA, CDR2 FQGNSA. This CDR3 contains 12 residues. The DNA of the CDR3 is TGTGCCAGCAGGCCTTACACAGATACGCAGTATTTT. Its protein is CASRPYTDTQYF.

The rearrangement links TRBV5-1 to TRBJ1-4, with 8 bases that match TRBD1. Trimming removed 4 bases from V and 0 bases from J; junction bases left unmatched: 5. Germline CDR1 and CDR2: SGHRS and YFSETQ. This CDR3 has 16 residues. The CDR3, as DNA: TGCGCCAGCAGCACGACAGGGGAAACAACTAATGAAAAACTGTTTTTT. Translating it yields CASSTTGETTNEKLFF. The variable domain in full, with the rest retrieved from reference TRBV5-1 and TRBJ1-4, is KAGVTQTPRYLIKTRGQQVTLSCSPISGHRSVSWYQQTPGQGLQFLFEYFSETQRNKGNFPGRFSGRQFSNSRSEMNVSTLELGDSALYLCASSTTGETTNEKLFFGSGTQLSVL.

The genes are TRBV6-1 and TRBJ2-1, with D possibly matching TRBD2 (5 bases). The CDR3 loop spans 15 amino acids. CDR1 and CDR2 from the germline V gene are MNHNS and SASEGT. V was clipped by 4 bases and J by 10 bases, with 20 bases between them. The CDR3 sequence is CASSADRGLLREQFF. CDR3 DNA: TGTGCCAGCAGTGCGGATCGCGGACTCTTGCGGGAGCAGTTCTTC.

This clonotype was recorded at least ten times. The J gene is TRBJ1-1, the V gene TRBV7-8; D is uncertain. Germline V gene lookup returns CDR1 SGHVS and CDR2 FQNEAQ. V dropped 5 bases and J dropped 1 base, with 14 bases sitting between them. This CDR3 has 15 residues. Here the CDR3 DNA reads TGTGCCAGCAGCCCCATAGATGGACCGAACACTGAAGCTTTCTTT. Its translation: CASSPIDGPNTEAFF. The full variable domain, with the rest looked up from reference TRBV7-8 and TRBJ1-1, is GAGVSQSPRYKVAKRGQDVALRCDPISGHVSLFWYQQALGQGPEFLTYFQNEAQLDKSGLPSDRFFAERPEGSVSTLKIQRTQQEDSAVYLCASSPIDGPNTEAFFGQGTRLTVV.

The chain employs TRBV20-1 and TRBJ2-7, with 11 bases fitting TRBD1. The CDR3 length is 15 residues. Looked up from germline, CDR1 is DFQATT and CDR2 is SNEGSKA (reference sequence). V dropped 6 bases and J dropped 2; count of bases not matched to a gene: 9. CDR3 DNA sequence: TGCAGTGCCTTCGGGACAGGGGGGATCGCCTACGAGCAGTACGTC. It specifies CSAFGTGGIAYEQYV.

This clonotype was seen only a few times. CDR3 bases: TGTGCCAGCAGTTTCAGGGGGCCAGATACGCAGTATTTT. Protein: CASSFRGPDTQYF. The chain couples TRBV28 to TRBJ2-3; 8 bases align to TRBD1. From germline, CDR1 is MDHEN and CDR2 SYDVKM. V lost 3 bases and J lost 4; bases outside the gene matches: 0. This CDR3 comprises 13 residues.

This clonotype was seen repeatedly, ten times or more. The CDR3 loop reads CSTTGGRSQPQHF. The CDR3 DNA is TGCAGTACCACAGGGGGCAGAAGTCAGCCCCAGCATTTT. The rearrangement links TRBV20-1 to TRBJ1-5; 9 nucleotides line up with TRBD1. Germline CDR1 DFQATT, CDR2 SNEGSKA (reference sequence). Losses at the gene ends were 8 bases for V and 6 bases for J; bases not matched to a gene: 8. The CDR3 extends over 13 amino acids.

This clonotype was seen ten or more times. J is TRBJ2-1 and V is TRBV27; D gene unclear. CDR3 length: 15 amino acids. Germline CDR1 reads MNHEY; CDR2 reads SMNVEV (reference sequence). Trimming cost V 6 bases and J 6 bases, with 18 bases left between them. The CDR3 loop reads CASSTRFLWGNEQFF. As DNA, the CDR3 is TGTGCCAGCAGCACCCGATTCCTCTGGGGCAATGAGCAGTTCTTC.

This clonotype was observed a handful of times. The chain joins TRBV7-2 to TRBJ2-3; perhaps TRBD2 as D (6 bases). Per the germline V gene, CDR1 is SGHTA and CDR2 is FQGNSA. V was clipped by 5 bases and J by 0 bases, with 18 bases between them. The CDR3 is 17 residues long. In nucleotides, the CDR3 is TGTGCCAGCAGCGCCAGGGTGGCGGGGATTAGCACAGATACGCAGTATTTT. Encoded protein: CASSARVAGISTDTQYF.

By share of the sample, this clonotype is medium-sized (0.01 to 0.1%). The chain recombines TRBV5-1 with TRBJ1-5, with D maybe TRBD1 (5 bases). The germline V and J ends were trimmed by 2 bases and 1 base, with 10 bases remaining between them. From germline, CDR1 is SGHRS and CDR2 YFSETQ. The CDR3 runs 15 residues. Here the CDR3 reads CASSFTGSSNQPQHF. The CDR3 region has the DNA TGCGCCAGCAGCTTTACAGGCTCGAGCAATCAGCCCCAGCATTTT.

The table lists this clonotype with a few counts. This chain links TRBV5-1 with TRBJ2-3; D ambiguous. The V and J ends lost 0 bases and 2 bases respectively, with 10 bases between them. Germline CDR1 is SGHRS and CDR2 is YFSETQ. This CDR3 spans 15 amino acids. CDR3 nucleotide sequence: TGCGCCAGCAGCTTGGGGCAGACTCTCACAGATACGCAGTATTTT. Protein sequence: CASSLGQTLTDTQYF.

In this sample, this clonotype turned up a few times. V is TRBV4-3 and J is TRBJ2-1; D is undetermined. Deletions cut 0 bases from V and 0 bases from J, with 9 bases between. Germline values: CDR1 LGHNA, CDR2 YSLEER. The CDR3 extends over 16 amino acids. The CDR3 DNA reads as TGCGCCAGCAGCCAAGAGTTGGCGAGCTCCTACAATGAGCAGTTCTTC. As protein: CASSQELASSYNEQFF.

The chain is built from TRBV5-4 and TRBJ2-3; a weak D match, TRBD2 (5 bases). Trimming removed 1 base at V and 6 bases at J, with 12 bases between. Germline-derived CDR1 and CDR2 are SGHNT and YYREEE (reference sequence). The CDR3 runs to 14 residues. Here the CDR3 reads CASSLQEVRDTQYF. Written as DNA, the CDR3 is TGTGCCAGCAGCTTGCAGGAGGTCCGGGATACGCAGTATTTT.

This chain links TRBV18 with TRBJ2-3, with D perhaps matching TRBD2 (7 bases). This CDR3 contains 16 residues. Trimming took off 3 bases at V and 2 bases at J, with 15 bases between the two ends. The germline CDR1 and CDR2 sequences are KGHSH and LQKENI. CDR3 region: CASSPAGAGYTDTQYF. The CDR3 DNA follows: TGTGCCAGCTCACCGGCGGGGGCTGGATACACAGATACGCAGTATTTT.

This clonotype has at least ten counts. This chain connects TRBV5-1 to TRBJ2-3, with D perhaps TRBD1 or TRBD2 (5 bases each). The CDR3 length is 15 residues. The V end lost 4 bases, the J end lost 2 bases, and 14 bases lay between the germline ends. In germline, CDR1 is SGHRS, CDR2 YFSETQ. CDR3 nucleotides: TGCGCCAGCAGCACCCGGGACGGAACCACAGATACGCAGTATTTT. Translated, it gives CASSTRDGTTDTQYF.

In its sample, this clonotype was seen many times. The chain recombines TRBV18 with TRBJ2-2, with D unresolved. This CDR3 comprises 13 residues. Germline CDR1 KGHSH, CDR2 LQKENI. The V end lost 6 bases, the J end lost 2 bases, and 7 bases lay between the germline ends. This CDR3 reads CASSPSNTGELFF. CDR3 DNA sequence: TGTGCCAGCTCCCCCTCCAACACCGGGGAGCTGTTTTTT.

The CDR3 protein is CATPLEQGRGYTF. The DNA of the CDR3 is TGTGCCACCCCCCTGGAACAGGGCCGGGGCTACACCTTC. The chain links TRBV28 to TRBJ1-2; the D gene is possibly TRBD1 (6 bases). The CDR3 length is 13 residues. Trimming stripped 10 bases from V and 8 bases from J, with 20 bases between. Germline CDR1 reads MDHEN; CDR2 reads SYDVKM.

The chain employs TRBV3-1 and TRBJ2-5; D possibly matches TRBD1 or TRBD2 (5 bases each). Between the trimmed V and J ends, which lost 6 bases and 5 bases, there was a span of 13 bases. The CDR3 consists of 13 residues. Germline V gene sequence: CDR1 LGHDT, CDR2 YNNKEL (reference sequence). The CDR3 reads CASSRGEWETQYF. The CDR3 DNA follows: TGTGCCAGCAGTCGAGGGGAATGGGAGACCCAGTACTTC.

The J gene is TRBJ2-7, the V gene TRBV30; 7 bases align to TRBD1. The CDR3 spans 11 residues. The ends lost 5 bases at V and 6 bases at J; junction bases unmatched: 4. CDR1 and CDR2 (germline): GTSNPN, SVGIG (reference sequence). The CDR3 DNA sequence: TGTGCCTGGGGCAGGGGGTCCGAGCAGTACTTC. Its translation is CAWGRGSEQYF.

The chain combines TRBV5-1 with TRBJ2-5, with D unresolved. The V gene's germline CDR1 is SGHRS and CDR2 YFSETQ. The CDR3 is 12 residues long. V lost 7 bases, J lost 1 base, and 8 bases lay in between. The CDR3 DNA sequence: TGCGCCAGCCGACTTTCCCAAGAGACCCAGTACTTC. This sequence encodes CASRLSQETQYF.

This clonotype was recorded many times. The chain combines TRBV5-1 with TRBJ2-5; D could derive from TRBD1 or TRBD2 (5 bases each). The length of the CDR3 is 14 residues. From germline, CDR1 is SGHRS and CDR2 YFSETQ. V was clipped by 4 bases and J by 1 base, with 11 bases between them. CDR3: CASSLERGQETQYF. The DNA of the CDR3 is TGCGCCAGCAGCCTGGAGAGGGGCCAAGAGACCCAGTACTTC.

This clonotype was seen ten or more times. The chain is built from TRBV20-1 and TRBJ2-3, with TRBD1 matching over 9 bases. The germline V gene encodes CDR1 DFQATT and CDR2 SNEGSKA (reference sequence). The CDR3 runs 17 residues. J was trimmed by 2 bases and V by 1 base; bases with no gene match: 10. The CDR3 sequence: CSARVLYGTGPTDTQYF. The CDR3 DNA reads TGCAGTGCTAGAGTCCTATACGGGACAGGGCCCACAGATACGCAGTATTTT.

In this sample, this clonotype turned up a few times. This chain uses TRBV6-5 with TRBJ1-1; D gene ambiguous. Trimming cost V 10 bases and J 4 bases, with 7 bases left between them. CDR3 length equals 10 residues. CDR1 and CDR2 from the germline V gene are MNHEY and SVGAGI. The CDR3: CATFFTEAFF. CDR3 nucleotide sequence: TGTGCCACTTTCTTCACTGAAGCTTTCTTT.

Many counts were recorded for this clonotype. The chain has TRBV5-1 and TRBJ1-1; D unresolved. CDR1 is SGHRS, CDR2 YFSETQ, per germline. The CDR3 has 14 residues. V was pared by 0 bases and J by 2 bases, with 8 bases between. The CDR3, as DNA: TGCGCCAGCAGCTTGGATTTATATAACACTGAAGCTTTCTTT. This codes for CASSLDLYNTEAFF.

This clonotype has a count of ten or more. V and J are TRBV5-1 and TRBJ2-3, with 13 bases fitting TRBD2. CDR3 size: 17 residues. The V gene's germline CDR1 is SGHRS and CDR2 YFSETQ. With V trimmed by 6 bases and J by 5 bases, 12 bases remained unmatched. The CDR3 DNA reads as TGCGCCAGCACCGAGACTAGCGGGGGGATGTACGGAGATACGCAGTATTTT. This encodes CASTETSGGMYGDTQYF. The full variable domain, rest sourced from reference TRBV5-1 and TRBJ2-3, is KAGVTQTPRYLIKTRGQQVTLSCSPISGHRSVSWYQQTPGQGLQFLFEYFSETQRNKGNFPGRFSGRQFSNSRSEMNVSTLELGDSALYLCASTETSGGMYGDTQYFGPGTRLTVL.

The chain has TRBV7-9 and TRBJ2-3; possibly TRBD1 or TRBD2 for D (6 bases each). The CDR3 spans 16 residues. The germline gives CDR1 SEHNR, CDR2 FQNEAQ (reference sequence). V was pared by 4 bases and J by 0 bases, with 14 bases between. The CDR3 sequence: CASSSWGAPSTDTQYF. The CDR3 nucleotides are TGTGCCAGCAGCTCCTGGGGGGCCCCCAGCACAGATACGCAGTATTTT.

This clonotype was seen repeatedly, ten times or more. The J gene is TRBJ1-2, the V gene TRBV7-2; the D is unclear. Germline CDR1 reads SGHTA; CDR2 reads FQGNSA. The CDR3 consists of 13 residues. V was cut by 6 bases and J by 0 bases, with 8 bases left in between. CDR3 residues: CASRDRANYGYTF. The CDR3 DNA reads TGTGCCAGCAGGGATCGAGCTAACTATGGCTACACCTTC.

This clonotype was seen more than once but under ten times. This chain joins TRBV7-9 and TRBJ2-3; D is unclear. Between the trimmed V and J ends, which lost 5 bases and 2 bases, there was a span of 11 bases. Germline values: CDR1 SEHNR, CDR2 FQNEAQ (reference sequence). The CDR3 consists of 14 residues. CDR3 residues: CASSASQVTDTQYF. The CDR3 bases are TGTGCCAGCAGCGCTTCGCAGGTCACAGATACGCAGTATTTT.